This record looks at one T cell receptor (beta chain) sequence and its context. What it binds is unknown. The CDR3 runs 15 residues. Germline lookup yields CDR1 MNHNS and CDR2 SASEGT. This entry belongs to a study of blood T cells in healthy people across ages. Study outcomes and limitations: A strong correlation was seen between TCR beta diversity and naive T cell percentage.

Using a J-beta primer mix together with a sample-barcoded 5' primer, a second PCR was run for about 7 to 12 cycles. TCRdb called the 5' RACE reads again in MiXCR, with one record for every CDR3 protein. Seen here are 600,000 or so distinct CDR3 sequences, roughly 48% observed once, and the top ten hold around 24%. The chain has TRBV6-1 and TRBJ2-4; a possible D gene is TRBD2 (6 bases). With the DNA end fitting TRBJ2-7 better, the J assignment may be wrong. Source material: blood. This receptor was taken from an older man in good health. The CDR3 sequence is CASSEGRAGGREQYF. CDR3 bases: TGTGCCAGCAGTGAAGGGCGAGCGGGTGGCCGCGAGCAGTACTTC.